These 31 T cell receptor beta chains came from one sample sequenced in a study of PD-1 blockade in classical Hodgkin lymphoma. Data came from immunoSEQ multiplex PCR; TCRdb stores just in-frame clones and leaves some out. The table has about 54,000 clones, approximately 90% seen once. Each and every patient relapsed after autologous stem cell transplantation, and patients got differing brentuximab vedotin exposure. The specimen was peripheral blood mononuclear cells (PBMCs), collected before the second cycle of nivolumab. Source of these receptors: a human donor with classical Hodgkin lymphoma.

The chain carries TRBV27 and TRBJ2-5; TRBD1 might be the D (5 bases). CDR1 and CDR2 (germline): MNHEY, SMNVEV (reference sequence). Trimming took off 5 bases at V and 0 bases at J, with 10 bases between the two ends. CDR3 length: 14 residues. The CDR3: CASSTRQYQETQYF. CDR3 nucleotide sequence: TGTGCCAGCAGTACCCGACAGTACCAAGAGACCCAGTACTTC.

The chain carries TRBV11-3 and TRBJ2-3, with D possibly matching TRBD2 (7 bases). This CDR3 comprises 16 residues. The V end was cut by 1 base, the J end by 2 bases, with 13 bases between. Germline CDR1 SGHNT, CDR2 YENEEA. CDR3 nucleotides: TGTGCCAGCAGCTTAGCCGTCGCGGGGGCCACAGATACGCAGTATTTT. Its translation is CASSLAVAGATDTQYF.

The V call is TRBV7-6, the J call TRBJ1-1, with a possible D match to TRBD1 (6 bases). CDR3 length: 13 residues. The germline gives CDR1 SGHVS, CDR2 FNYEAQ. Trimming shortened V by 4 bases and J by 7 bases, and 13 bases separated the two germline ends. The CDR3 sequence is CASSSIGGVEAFF. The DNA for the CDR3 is TGTGCCAGCAGCTCGATAGGGGGGGTTGAAGCTTTCTTT.

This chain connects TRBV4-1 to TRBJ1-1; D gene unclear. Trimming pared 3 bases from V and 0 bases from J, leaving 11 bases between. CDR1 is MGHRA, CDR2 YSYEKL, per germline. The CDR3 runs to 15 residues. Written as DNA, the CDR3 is TGCGCCAGCAGCCAGGAAACCCGAATGAACACTGAAGCTTTCTTT. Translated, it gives CASSQETRMNTEAFF.

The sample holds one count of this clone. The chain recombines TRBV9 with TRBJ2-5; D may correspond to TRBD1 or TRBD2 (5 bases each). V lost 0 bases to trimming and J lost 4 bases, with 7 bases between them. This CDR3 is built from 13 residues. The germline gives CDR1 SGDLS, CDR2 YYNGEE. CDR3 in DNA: TGTGCCAGCAGCGTAGTTGGGGGAGAGACCCAGTACTTC. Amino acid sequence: CASSVVGGETQYF.

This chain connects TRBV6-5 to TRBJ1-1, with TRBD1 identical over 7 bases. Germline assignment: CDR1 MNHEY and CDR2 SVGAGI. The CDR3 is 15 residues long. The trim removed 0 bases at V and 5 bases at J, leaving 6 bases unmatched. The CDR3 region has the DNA TGTGCCAGCAGTTACTCGAGAGGGGGCAGGACTGAAGCTTTCTTT. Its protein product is CASSYSRGGRTEAFF.

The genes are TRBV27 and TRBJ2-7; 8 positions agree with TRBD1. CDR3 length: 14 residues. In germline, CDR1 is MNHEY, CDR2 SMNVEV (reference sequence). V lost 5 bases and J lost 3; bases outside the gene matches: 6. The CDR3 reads CASSTTGTGYEQYF. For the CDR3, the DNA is TGTGCCAGCAGTACAACCGGGACAGGCTACGAGCAGTACTTC.

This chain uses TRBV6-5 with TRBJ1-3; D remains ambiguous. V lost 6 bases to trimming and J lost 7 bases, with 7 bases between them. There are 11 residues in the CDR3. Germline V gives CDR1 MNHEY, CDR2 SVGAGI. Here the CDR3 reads CASRVQNTIYF. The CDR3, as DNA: TGTGCCAGCAGGGTCCAGAACACCATATATTTT.

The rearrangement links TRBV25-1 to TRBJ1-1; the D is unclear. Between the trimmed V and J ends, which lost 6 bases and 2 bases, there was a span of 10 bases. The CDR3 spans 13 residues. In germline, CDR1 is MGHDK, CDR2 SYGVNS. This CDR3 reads CASRRISNTEAFF. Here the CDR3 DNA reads TGTGCCAGCAGAAGAATCAGTAACACTGAAGCTTTCTTT.

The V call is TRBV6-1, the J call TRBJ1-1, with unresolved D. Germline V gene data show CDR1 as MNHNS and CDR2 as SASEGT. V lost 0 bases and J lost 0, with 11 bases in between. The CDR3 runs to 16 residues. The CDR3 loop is CASSEALRGMNTEAFF. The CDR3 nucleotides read TGTGCCAGCAGTGAAGCGCTCCGGGGTATGAACACTGAAGCTTTCTTT.

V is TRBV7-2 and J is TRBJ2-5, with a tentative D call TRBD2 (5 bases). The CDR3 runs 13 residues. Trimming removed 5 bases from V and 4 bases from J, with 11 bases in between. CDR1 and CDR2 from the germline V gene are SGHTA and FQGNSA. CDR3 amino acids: CASSVLGRETQYF. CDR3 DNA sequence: TGTGCCAGCAGCGTTCTGGGGAGAGAGACCCAGTACTTC.

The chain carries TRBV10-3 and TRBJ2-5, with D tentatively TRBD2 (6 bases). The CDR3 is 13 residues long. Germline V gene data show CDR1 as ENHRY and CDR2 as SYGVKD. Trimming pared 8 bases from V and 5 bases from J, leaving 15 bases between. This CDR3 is CAILQGAGETQYF. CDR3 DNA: TGTGCCATCCTACAAGGGGCGGGGGAGACCCAGTACTTC.

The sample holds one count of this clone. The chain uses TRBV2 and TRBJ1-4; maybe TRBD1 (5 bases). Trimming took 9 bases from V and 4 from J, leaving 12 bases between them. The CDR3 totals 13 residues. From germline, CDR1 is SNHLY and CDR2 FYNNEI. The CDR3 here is CARGAANNEKLFF. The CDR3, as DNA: TGTGCCAGAGGGGCAGCCAATAATGAAAAACTGTTTTTT.

The CDR3 DNA reads TGTGCCAGCAACGAAAGGGGTGGGGGTAATAATTCACCCCTCCACTTT. It specifies CASNERGGGNNSPLHF. The chain has TRBV28 and TRBJ1-6; TRBD1 might be the D (5 bases). V was trimmed by 7 bases and J by 5 bases, leaving 18 bases between them. CDR3 length: 16 residues. From germline, CDR1 is MDHEN and CDR2 SYDVKM.

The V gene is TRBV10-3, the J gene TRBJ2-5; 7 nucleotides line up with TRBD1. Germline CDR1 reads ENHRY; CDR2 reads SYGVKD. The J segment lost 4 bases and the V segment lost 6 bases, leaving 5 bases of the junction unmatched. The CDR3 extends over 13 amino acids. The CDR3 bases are TGTGCCATCAGGGAGACAGGGTCAGAGACCCAGTACTTC. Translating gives CAIRETGSETQYF.

In DNA form, the CDR3 reads TGTGCCTGGAGTGTAACGGGACCCACTGAAGCTTTCTTT. It is translated as CAWSVTGPTEAFF. The chain joins TRBV30 to TRBJ1-1; maybe TRBD1 (5 bases). V lost 0 bases to trimming and J lost 4 bases, with 9 bases between them. The CDR3 has 13 amino acids. Germline lookup yields CDR1 GTSNPN and CDR2 SVGIG (reference sequence). Together with reference TRBV30 and TRBJ1-1, the CDR3 gives the full variable domain: SQTIHQWPATLVQPVGSPLSLECTVEGTSNPNLYWYRQAAGRGLQLLFYSVGIGQISSEVPQNLSASRPQDRQFILSSKKLLLSDSGFYLCAWSVTGPTEAFFGQGTRLTVV.

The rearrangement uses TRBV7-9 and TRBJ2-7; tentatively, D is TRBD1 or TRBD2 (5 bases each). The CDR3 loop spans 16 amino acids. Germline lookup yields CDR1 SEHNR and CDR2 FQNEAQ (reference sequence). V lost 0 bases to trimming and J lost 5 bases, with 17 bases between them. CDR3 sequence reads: CASSLAQLTWGNEQYF. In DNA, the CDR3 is TGTGCCAGCAGCTTAGCCCAGCTTACATGGGGGAACGAGCAGTACTTC. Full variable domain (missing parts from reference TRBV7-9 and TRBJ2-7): DTGVSQNPRHKITKRGQNVTFRCDPISEHNRLYWYRQTLGQGPEFLTYFQNEAQLEKSRLLSDRFSAERPKGSFSTLEIQRTEQGDSAMYLCASSLAQLTWGNEQYFGPGTRLTVT.

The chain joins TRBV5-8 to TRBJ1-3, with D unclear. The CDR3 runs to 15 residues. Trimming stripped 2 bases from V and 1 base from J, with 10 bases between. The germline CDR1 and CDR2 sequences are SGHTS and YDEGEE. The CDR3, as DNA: TGTGCCAGCAGCTTATATCTGAATTCTGGAAACACCATATATTTT. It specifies CASSLYLNSGNTIYF.

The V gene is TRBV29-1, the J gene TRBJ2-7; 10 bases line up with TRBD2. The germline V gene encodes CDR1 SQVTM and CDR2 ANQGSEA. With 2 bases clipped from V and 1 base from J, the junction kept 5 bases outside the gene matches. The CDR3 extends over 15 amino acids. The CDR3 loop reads CSVELAGVLSYEQYF. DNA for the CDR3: TGCAGCGTTGAACTAGCGGGAGTCTTGTCCTACGAGCAGTACTTC.

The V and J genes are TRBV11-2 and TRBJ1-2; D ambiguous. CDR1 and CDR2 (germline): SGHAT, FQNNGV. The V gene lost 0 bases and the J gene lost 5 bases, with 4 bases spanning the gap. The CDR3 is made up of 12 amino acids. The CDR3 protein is CASSLEGYGYTF. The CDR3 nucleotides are TGTGCCAGCAGCTTAGAGGGGTATGGCTACACCTTC.

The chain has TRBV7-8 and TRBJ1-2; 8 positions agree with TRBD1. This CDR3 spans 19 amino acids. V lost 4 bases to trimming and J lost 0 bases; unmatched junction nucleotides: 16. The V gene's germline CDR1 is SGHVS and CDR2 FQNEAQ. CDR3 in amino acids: CASSSLHIVTGETNYGYTF. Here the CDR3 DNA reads TGTGCCAGCAGCTCTCTTCATATAGTGACAGGGGAAACTAACTATGGCTACACCTTC.

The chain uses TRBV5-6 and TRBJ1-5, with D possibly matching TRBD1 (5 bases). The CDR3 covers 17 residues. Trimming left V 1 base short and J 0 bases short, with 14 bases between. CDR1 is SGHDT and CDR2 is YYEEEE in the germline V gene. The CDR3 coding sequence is TGTGCCAGCAGCTTGTGGGGCGACGGTTATAGCAATCAGCCCCAGCATTTT. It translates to CASSLWGDGYSNQPQHF.

The CDR3 DNA sequence: TGTGCCAGCAGCGATGGACTAGCGGGAGGGCCTCGGGAGACCCAGTACTTC. This codes for CASSDGLAGGPRETQYF. The chain uses TRBV7-8 and TRBJ2-5, with 15 bases aligning to TRBD2. Germline V CDR1 and CDR2: SGHVS, FQNEAQ. V lost 5 bases, J lost 5 bases, and 9 bases stayed unmatched. The CDR3 has 17 amino acids.

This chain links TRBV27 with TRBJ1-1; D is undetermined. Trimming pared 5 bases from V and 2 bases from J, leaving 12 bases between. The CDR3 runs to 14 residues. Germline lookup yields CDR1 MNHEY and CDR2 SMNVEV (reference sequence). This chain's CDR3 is CASSLQRQNTEAFF. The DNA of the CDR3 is TGTGCCAGCAGTCTCCAACGACAAAACACTGAAGCTTTCTTT.

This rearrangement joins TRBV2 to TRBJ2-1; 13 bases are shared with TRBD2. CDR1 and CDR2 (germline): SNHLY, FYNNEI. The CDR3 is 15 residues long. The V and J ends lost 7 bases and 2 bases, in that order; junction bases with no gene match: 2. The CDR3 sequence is CASKGTSGTYNEQFF. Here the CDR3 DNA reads TGTGCCAGCAAAGGGACTAGCGGGACCTACAATGAGCAGTTCTTC. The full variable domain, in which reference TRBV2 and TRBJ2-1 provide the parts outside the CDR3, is EPEVTQTPSHQVTQMGQEVILRCVPISNHLYFYWYRQILGQKVEFLVSFYNNEISEKSEIFDDQFSVERPDGSNFTLKIRSTKLEDSAMYFCASKGTSGTYNEQFFGPGTRLTVL.

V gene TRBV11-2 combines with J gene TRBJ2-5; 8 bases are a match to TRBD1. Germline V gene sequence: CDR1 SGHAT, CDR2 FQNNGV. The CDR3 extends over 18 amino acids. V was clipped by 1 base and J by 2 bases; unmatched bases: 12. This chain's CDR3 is CASSLGSRQGIAQETQYF. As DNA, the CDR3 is TGTGCCAGCAGCTTAGGGTCCCGACAGGGGATCGCGCAAGAGACCCAGTACTTC.

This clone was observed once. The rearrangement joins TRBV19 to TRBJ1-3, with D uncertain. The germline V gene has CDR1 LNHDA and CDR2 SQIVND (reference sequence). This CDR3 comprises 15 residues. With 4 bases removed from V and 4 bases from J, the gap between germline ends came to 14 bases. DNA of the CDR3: TGTGCCAGTAGTAAAATAGTAATCCCAGGAAACACCATATATTTT. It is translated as CASSKIVIPGNTIYF. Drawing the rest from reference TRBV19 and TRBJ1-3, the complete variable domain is DGGITQSPKYLFRKEGQNVTLSCEQNLNHDAMYWYRQDPGQGLRLIYYSQIVNDFQKGDIAEGYSVSREKKESFPLTVTSAQKNPTAFYLCASSKIVIPGNTIYFGEGSWLTVV.

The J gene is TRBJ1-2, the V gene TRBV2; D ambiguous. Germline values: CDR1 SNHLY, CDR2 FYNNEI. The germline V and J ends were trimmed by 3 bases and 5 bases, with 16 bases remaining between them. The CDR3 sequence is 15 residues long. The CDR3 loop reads CASSDIDRQTYGYTF. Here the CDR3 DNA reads TGTGCCAGCAGTGATATAGACCGACAAACATATGGCTACACCTTC.

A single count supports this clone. CDR3 protein: CASRPDRKYGYTF. Here the CDR3 DNA reads TGTGCCAGCAGACCGGACAGAAAATATGGCTACACCTTC. The rearrangement joins TRBV6-5 to TRBJ1-2; possibly TRBD1 for D (6 bases). Germline loops: CDR1 MNHEY, CDR2 SVGAGI. V was clipped by 6 bases and J by 5 bases, with 13 bases between them. The CDR3 spans 13 residues.

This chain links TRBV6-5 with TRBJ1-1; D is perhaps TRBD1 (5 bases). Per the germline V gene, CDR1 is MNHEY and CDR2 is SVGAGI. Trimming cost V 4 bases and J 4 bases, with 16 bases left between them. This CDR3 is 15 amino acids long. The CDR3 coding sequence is TGTGCCAGCAGTTCCCCCTTGGGGCGCGGCACTGAAGCTTTCTTT. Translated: CASSSPLGRGTEAFF.

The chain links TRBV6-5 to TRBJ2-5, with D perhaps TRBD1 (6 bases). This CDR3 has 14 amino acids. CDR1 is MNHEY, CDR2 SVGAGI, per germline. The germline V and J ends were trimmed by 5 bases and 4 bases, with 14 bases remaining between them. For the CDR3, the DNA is TGTGCCAGCAGTAACCTACAGGGAACAGAGACCCAGTACTTC. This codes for CASSNLQGTETQYF.